One sample yielded the 22 T cell receptor beta chains listed below, sequenced in a study of a mutant IDH1 vaccine in newly diagnosed glioma. This sample's time point: week 23, last vaccination. The content of each vaccine dose was 300 ug of mutant IDH1 20-mer peptide, and topical imiquimod accompanied it. The protocol was immunoSEQ multiplex PCR, while the TCRdb copy is restricted to in-frame clones and leaves out a portion. Counted here are more than 20,000 clones, around 82% occurring once; the ten biggest clones make up roughly an eighth. The antigens these receptors bind are not known. The material was PBMCs, obtained from a glioma patient whose treatment included an IDH1 peptide vaccine. The receptors come from a man aged 25 to 40 with glioma.

The V gene is TRBV10-3, the J gene TRBJ2-5; 7 bases agree with TRBD1. Germline values: CDR1 ENHRY, CDR2 SYGVKD. The CDR3 is made up of 18 amino acids. V lost 11 bases and J lost 1; bases outside the gene matches: 22. As DNA, the CDR3 is TGTGCCGCCTCCCAGCCGGGGCGAACAGGGGCCCGCCAAGAGACCCAGTACTTC. Encoded protein: CAASQPGRTGARQETQYF.

This clone was observed once. The gene calls are TRBV10-3 and TRBJ2-2; no reliable D call. This CDR3 comprises 16 residues. The germline V gene has CDR1 ENHRY and CDR2 SYGVKD. V dropped 0 bases and J dropped 2 bases, with 10 bases sitting between them. The CDR3 DNA follows: TGTGCCATCAGTGAGTCAAAGGTGCTCAACACCGGGGAGCTGTTTTTT. It is translated as CAISESKVLNTGELFF.

The gene calls are TRBV11-3 and TRBJ2-1; D is uncertain. Looked up from germline, CDR1 is SGHNT and CDR2 is YENEEA. The germline V and J ends were trimmed by 3 bases and 6 bases, with 21 bases remaining between them. The CDR3 consists of 17 residues. CDR3 loop: CASSLGRESLPANEQFF. CDR3 in DNA: TGTGCCAGCAGCTTGGGTAGGGAATCCCTCCCGGCCAATGAGCAGTTCTTC. Full variable domain (outside the CDR3, taken from reference TRBV11-3 and TRBJ2-1): EAGVVQSPRYKIIEKKQPVAFWCNPISGHNTLYWYLQNLGQGPELLIRYENEEAVDDSQLPKDRFSAERLKGVDSTLKIQPAELGDSAVYLCASSLGRESLPANEQFFGPGTRLTVL.

By share of the sample, this clone is medium-sized (0.01 to 0.1%). The rearrangement links TRBV4-1 to TRBJ2-5; D is unclear. CDR1 is MGHRA, CDR2 YSYEKL, per germline. V was clipped by 0 bases and J by 6 bases, with 8 bases between them. CDR3 size: 13 residues. CDR3 sequence (DNA): TGCGCCAGCAGCCAAGAGATAACGAAGACCCAGTACTTC. It is translated as CASSQEITKTQYF.

The gene calls are TRBV27 and TRBJ2-7; TRBD1 agrees at 8 bases. Germline CDR1 reads MNHEY; CDR2 reads SMNVEV (reference sequence). The CDR3 covers 13 residues. Losses at the gene ends were 3 bases for V and 6 bases for J; bases not matched to a gene: 4. This CDR3 is CASSLWTGREQYF. The CDR3, as DNA: TGTGCCAGCAGTTTGTGGACAGGGCGCGAGCAGTACTTC.

The chain joins TRBV6-1 to TRBJ2-3; D may correspond to TRBD1 or TRBD2 (5 bases each). This CDR3 is 15 amino acids long. The germline V gene has CDR1 MNHNS and CDR2 SASEGT. V lost 3 bases and J 5 bases, leaving 15 bases between the germline ends. The CDR3 nucleotides read TGTGCCAGCAGTGACCGAGGGACCCACCTAGATACGCAGTATTTT. It translates to CASSDRGTHLDTQYF.

This chain joins TRBV5-1 and TRBJ2-7; D may correspond to TRBD1 or TRBD2 (5 bases each). CDR3 length: 14 residues. CDR1 SGHRS and CDR2 YFSETQ come from the germline V gene. Trimming removed 2 bases at V and 2 bases at J, with 11 bases between. The CDR3, as DNA: TGCGCCAGCAGCTTAATGGGGGTCCCCTACGAGCAGTACTTC. It yields the protein CASSLMGVPYEQYF.

The chain joins TRBV14 to TRBJ2-2, with a weak D call TRBD1 (5 bases). V lost 1 base, J lost 0 bases, and 12 bases lay in between. The germline gives CDR1 SGHDN, CDR2 FVKESK. The CDR3 totals 17 residues. CDR3 amino acids: CASSQAFPQANTGELFF. CDR3 coding DNA: TGTGCCAGCAGCCAAGCATTTCCACAGGCGAACACCGGGGAGCTGTTTTTT.

This sequence joins TRBV30 and TRBJ1-2; D remains ambiguous. This CDR3 is 13 amino acids long. V gave up 2 bases and J gave up 5 bases, with 12 bases separating them. Germline CDR1 GTSNPN, CDR2 SVGIG (reference sequence). The CDR3 DNA reads as TGTGCCTGGAGTCCCCCGGGGAAGTATGGCTACACCTTC. Protein: CAWSPPGKYGYTF. The complete variable domain, with remaining parts taken from reference TRBV30 and TRBJ1-2, reads SQTIHQWPATLVQPVGSPLSLECTVEGTSNPNLYWYRQAAGRGLQLLFYSVGIGQISSEVPQNLSASRPQDRQFILSSKKLLLSDSGFYLCAWSPPGKYGYTFGSGTRLTVV.

J is TRBJ1-2 and V is TRBV5-1; 9 nucleotides agree with TRBD1. The CDR3 is 14 amino acids. The germline gives CDR1 SGHRS, CDR2 YFSETQ. The trim removed 4 bases at V and 4 bases at J, leaving 5 bases unmatched. The CDR3 region is CASSEQGAGYGYTF. The CDR3 DNA follows: TGCGCCAGCAGCGAACAGGGGGCCGGCTATGGCTACACCTTC.

J is TRBJ1-1 and V is TRBV25-1; 11 bases align to TRBD1. The CDR3 runs to 16 residues. Germline lookup yields CDR1 MGHDK and CDR2 SYGVNS. V was pared by 1 base and J by 3 bases, with 4 bases of the junction left unmatched. CDR3 in DNA: TGTGCCAGCAGTGAATTGTCGGACAGGGGGCACACTGAAGCTTTCTTT. This gives the protein CASSELSDRGHTEAFF.

J is TRBJ2-3 and V is TRBV6-4; D is unresolved. The CDR3 sequence is 14 residues long. V was shortened by 3 bases and J by 3 bases, with 10 bases between the two germline ends. Germline V gene data show CDR1 as MRHNA and CDR2 as SNTAGT. CDR3 DNA: TGTGCCAGCAGTGAGGAAGAAGATACAGATACGCAGTATTTT. Encoded protein: CASSEEEDTDTQYF.

This clone was counted between two and nine times. The V and J genes are TRBV11-2 and TRBJ1-1; TRBD1 aligns across 7 bases. The CDR3 runs to 12 residues. The V gene end was trimmed by 5 bases and the J gene end by 11 bases; junction bases not matched to a gene: 8. The germline V gene encodes CDR1 SGHAT and CDR2 FQNNGV. The CDR3 spells CASSPMTGSAFF. The CDR3 region has the DNA TGTGCCAGCAGCCCTATGACAGGGAGTGCTTTCTTT.

The V gene is TRBV5-1, the J gene TRBJ2-2; the match to TRBD2 covers 9 bases. V lost 4 bases to trimming and J lost 6 bases; unmatched junction nucleotides: 4. From germline, CDR1 is SGHRS and CDR2 YFSETQ. This CDR3 is 14 amino acids long. The CDR3 DNA reads as TGCGCCAGCAGCCCGACTAGCGGCCCCGGGGAGCTGTTTTTT. As protein: CASSPTSGPGELFF.

The CDR3: CASAITGTSGYEQYF. CDR3 DNA: TGTGCCAGCGCTATAACCGGGACTAGCGGCTACGAGCAGTACTTC. The genes are TRBV5-4 and TRBJ2-7; 11 bases agree with TRBD2. The V segment lost 7 bases and the J segment 3 bases; nucleotides outside the gene matches: 9. Germline CDR1 and CDR2: SGHNT and YYREEE (reference sequence). CDR3 length equals 15 residues.

The chain uses TRBV14 and TRBJ2-1; 9 bases match TRBD1. From germline, CDR1 is SGHDN and CDR2 FVKESK. V was pared by 5 bases and J by 8 bases, with 10 bases of the junction left unmatched. This CDR3 is built from 15 residues. CDR3 loop: CASSSRDREAHEQFF. CDR3 nucleotides: TGTGCCAGCAGCTCAAGGGACAGGGAGGCCCATGAGCAGTTCTTC.

This chain links TRBV30 with TRBJ2-7, with D maybe TRBD1 (5 bases). V lost 2 bases and J lost 1, with 15 bases in between. The CDR3 runs to 15 residues. Germline V CDR1 and CDR2: GTSNPN, SVGIG (reference sequence). CDR3 coding DNA: TGTGCCTGGAGTTTGAATAGAAGGGGATCCTACGAGCAGTACTTC. Protein product: CAWSLNRRGSYEQYF.

The genes are TRBV11-2 and TRBJ1-1; 7 nucleotides line up with TRBD1. V shed 2 bases and J 8 bases; nucleotides not matched to a gene: 8. The germline V gene has CDR1 SGHAT and CDR2 FQNNGV. This CDR3 region has 14 residues. This chain's CDR3 is CASSLLGQVREAFF. The CDR3 coding sequence is TGTGCCAGCAGCTTATTAGGACAGGTCCGAGAAGCTTTCTTT.

CDR3 bases: TGTGCTAGTGGTTTGGTATTTTCCGGGAAGCACTCTTACGAGCAGTACTTC. Its protein product is CASGLVFSGKHSYEQYF. The rearrangement uses TRBV12-5 and TRBJ2-7, with D possibly being TRBD2 (5 bases). Between the trimmed V and J ends, which lost 0 bases and 4 bases, there was a span of 19 bases. This CDR3 is built from 17 residues. Germline V gene sequence: CDR1 LGHNT, CDR2 FRNRAP.

This chain joins TRBV19 and TRBJ2-7; TRBD1 might be the D (8 bases). The CDR3 covers 18 residues. Per germline, CDR1 LNHDA and CDR2 SQIVND (reference sequence). The germline V and J ends were trimmed by 0 bases and 0 bases, with 18 bases remaining between them. The CDR3 DNA sequence: TGTGCCAGTAGTATAGATCGCGGGGGACAGGCTAGCTCCTACGAGCAGTACTTC. It yields the protein CASSIDRGGQASSYEQYF.

J is TRBJ1-1 and V is TRBV5-1; no clear D. Germline V gives CDR1 SGHRS, CDR2 YFSETQ. This CDR3 comprises 15 residues. V lost 3 bases and J lost 0, with 12 bases in between. As DNA, the CDR3 is TGCGCCAGCAGCTCCCGGGTTCTCATGAACACTGAAGCTTTCTTT. Protein sequence: CASSSRVLMNTEAFF.

This clone was found a few times. The chain recombines TRBV29-1 with TRBJ1-1; no firm D call. This CDR3 is 10 amino acids long. V lost 6 bases to trimming and J lost 5 bases, with 7 bases between them. Germline lookup yields CDR1 SQVTM and CDR2 ANQGSEA. The CDR3 loop is CSVTRTEAFF. CDR3 nucleotide sequence: TGCAGCGTGACTCGTACTGAAGCTTTCTTT.